This T cell receptor (beta chain) comes out of a study of control samples from healthy donors and cancer patients. Here immunoSEQ multiplex PCR was the method, and the copy in TCRdb shows in-frame clones only, minus some. The sample lists over 150,000 clones, approximately 96% occurring once. The TCR originated in a woman aged 25 to 39 in good health. What was sequenced was blood.

CDR3 sequence: CSAQGNTEAFF. In nucleotides, the CDR3 is TGCAGTGCTCAGGGTAACACTGAAGCTTTCTTT. The V gene is TRBV20-1, the J gene TRBJ1-1, with D possibly TRBD1 on 5 matching bases. Trimming took off 5 bases at V and 2 bases at J, with 6 bases between the two ends. This CDR3 contains 11 residues. CDR1 is DFQATT and CDR2 is SNEGSKA in the germline V gene (reference sequence).